These T cell receptor beta chains were read from a single sample in a study of technical replicates of blood from several donors. Using immunoSEQ multiplex PCR, the repertoire was profiled, and TCRdb retains in-frame clones only, with some absent. The table includes under 85,000 clones, 85% to 95% detected once. Sequences were obtained from T cells isolated from PBMCs. These receptors came from a human donor in good health. The CDR3 runs from the conserved cysteine through the conserved F or W. The order of the fields is D gene, clone size, CDR3 length, V gene, J gene, CDR3 protein, CDR3 DNA. D genes are given only for firm matches. Size is stated for part of the rows, as once, few or many counts, or as a class when the clone is expanded.

d_gene: NA
abundance: NA
len: 15
v_gene: TRBV28
j_gene: TRBJ1-3
CDR3aa: CASSLWTVAKNTIYF
CDR3nt: TGTGCCAGCAGCCTTTGGACAGTCGCAAAAAACACCATATATTTT

d_gene: NA
abundance: once
len: 17
v_gene: TRBV2
j_gene: TRBJ1-3
CDR3aa: CASSALGGLGSGNTIYF
CDR3nt: TGTGCCAGCAGCGCACTTGGGGGACTGGGCTCTGGAAACACCATATATTTT

d_gene: NA
abundance: NA
len: 16
v_gene: TRBV7-8
j_gene: TRBJ2-1
CDR3aa: CASSLREMGGQGEQFF
CDR3nt: TGTGCCAGCAGCTTAAGGGAGATGGGGGGGCAAGGTGAGCAGTTCTTC

d_gene: TRBD2
abundance: NA
len: 15
v_gene: TRBV29-1
j_gene: TRBJ2-2
CDR3aa: CSVHSGKVGTGELFF
CDR3nt: TGCAGCGTTCATAGCGGGAAAGTTGGTACCGGGGAGCTGTTTTTT

d_gene: TRBD2
abundance: NA
len: 18
v_gene: TRBV25-1
j_gene: TRBJ2-7
CDR3aa: CASSEYKPPGLAGVEQYF
CDR3nt: TGTGCCAGCAGTGAATATAAGCCGCCGGGACTAGCGGGAGTCGAGCAGTACTTC

d_gene: NA
abundance: NA
len: 15
v_gene: TRBV11-2
j_gene: TRBJ1-1
CDR3aa: CASSLDMGAGTEAFF
CDR3nt: TGTGCCAGCAGCTTAGATATGGGGGCAGGTACTGAAGCTTTCTTT

d_gene: TRBD2
abundance: NA
len: 15
v_gene: TRBV5-6
j_gene: TRBJ2-1
CDR3aa: CASSSGTSGPNEQFF
CDR3nt: TGTGCCAGCAGTTCCGGGACTAGCGGACCCAATGAGCAGTTCTTC

d_gene: NA
abundance: once
len: 15
v_gene: TRBV7-9
j_gene: TRBJ1-2
CDR3aa: CASSTSDTSNYGYTF
CDR3nt: TGTGCCAGCAGCACATCGGACACATCTAACTATGGCTACACCTTC

d_gene: NA
abundance: NA
len: 15
v_gene: TRBV19
j_gene: TRBJ2-3
CDR3aa: CASSIIEGDPDTQYF
CDR3nt: TGTGCCAGTAGTATAATCGAGGGAGACCCAGATACGCAGTATTTT

d_gene: NA
abundance: NA
len: 14
v_gene: TRBV7-2
j_gene: TRBJ1-1
CDR3aa: CASSSQAMNTEAFF
CDR3nt: TGTGCCAGCAGCTCACAGGCTATGAACACTGAAGCTTTCTTT

d_gene: TRBD1
abundance: NA
len: 14
v_gene: TRBV14
j_gene: TRBJ1-1
CDR3aa: CASSRRQGNTEAFF
CDR3nt: TGTGCCAGCAGCCGTAGACAGGGGAACACTGAAGCTTTCTTT

d_gene: NA
abundance: NA
len: 15
v_gene: TRBV6-1
j_gene: TRBJ2-3
CDR3aa: CASSEYYGRGDTQYF
CDR3nt: TGTGCCAGCAGTGAATACTACGGCCGGGGAGATACGCAGTATTTT

d_gene: TRBD1
abundance: NA
len: 15
v_gene: TRBV28
j_gene: TRBJ2-7
CDR3aa: CASSLLGQAHYEQYF
CDR3nt: TGTGCCAGCAGCCTTTTGGGACAGGCGCACTACGAGCAGTACTTC

d_gene: TRBD2
abundance: NA
len: 15
v_gene: TRBV7-7
j_gene: TRBJ2-2
CDR3aa: CATRGGPDKTGELFF
CDR3nt: TGTGCCACGAGGGGAGGGCCGGACAAGACCGGGGAGCTGTTTTTT

d_gene: NA
abundance: NA
len: 16
v_gene: TRBV7-9
j_gene: TRBJ2-5
CDR3aa: CASSLSFVVLQETQYF
CDR3nt: TGTGCCAGCAGCTTAAGCTTCGTAGTACTCCAAGAGACCCAGTACTTC

d_gene: NA
abundance: NA
len: 13
v_gene: TRBV5-1
j_gene: TRBJ1-1
CDR3aa: CASSLGLDTEAFF
CDR3nt: TGCGCCAGCAGCTTGGGACTTGACACTGAAGCTTTCTTT

d_gene: TRBD2
abundance: once
len: 18
v_gene: TRBV2
j_gene: TRBJ2-5
CDR3aa: CASSEGAGGGGFQETQYF
CDR3nt: TGTGCCAGCAGTGAAGGGGCTGGCGGGGGAGGATTCCAAGAGACCCAGTACTTC

d_gene: NA
abundance: NA
len: 13
v_gene: TRBV7-2
j_gene: TRBJ1-2
CDR3aa: CASSPGQLYGYTF
CDR3nt: TGTGCCAGCAGCCCTGGGCAGCTCTATGGCTACACCTTC

d_gene: NA
abundance: NA
len: 14
v_gene: TRBV7-9
j_gene: TRBJ1-1
CDR3aa: CASSLEKGRTEAFF
CDR3nt: TGTGCCAGCAGCTTAGAAAAAGGGAGGACTGAAGCTTTCTTT

d_gene: TRBD1
abundance: NA
len: 16
v_gene: TRBV6-6
j_gene: TRBJ2-5
CDR3aa: CASSRDRGSAGETQYF
CDR3nt: TGTGCCAGCAGCCGGGACAGGGGGTCCGCTGGGGAGACCCAGTACTTC

d_gene: TRBD1
abundance: once
len: 15
v_gene: TRBV30
j_gene: TRBJ1-2
CDR3aa: CAWSVTGNFANGYTF
CDR3nt: TGTGCCTGGAGTGTGACAGGGAATTTTGCCAATGGCTACACCTTC

d_gene: TRBD1
abundance: NA
len: 13
v_gene: TRBV6-5
j_gene: TRBJ1-2
CDR3aa: CASSYGQARGYTF
CDR3nt: TGTGCCAGCAGTTACGGACAGGCACGCGGCTACACCTTC

d_gene: NA
abundance: NA
len: 15
v_gene: TRBV9
j_gene: TRBJ2-3
CDR3aa: CASSARDFDTDTQYF
CDR3nt: TGTGCCAGCAGCGCCAGGGACTTCGACACAGATACGCAGTATTTT

d_gene: NA
abundance: NA
len: 13
v_gene: TRBV11-2
j_gene: TRBJ1-2
CDR3aa: CASSFLRSHGYTF
CDR3nt: TGTGCCAGCAGCTTCCTCCGTTCTCATGGCTACACCTTC

d_gene: TRBD1
abundance: NA
len: 16
v_gene: TRBV5-1
j_gene: TRBJ2-2
CDR3aa: CASRIQLGQGVGELFF
CDR3nt: TGCGCCAGCAGAATCCAACTCGGACAGGGCGTCGGGGAGCTGTTTTTT

d_gene: TRBD2
abundance: NA
len: 13
v_gene: TRBV5-6
j_gene: TRBJ2-7
CDR3aa: CASSLPPAGEEYF
CDR3nt: TGTGCCAGCAGCTTACCCCCCGCGGGAGAGGAGTACTTC

d_gene: NA
abundance: NA
len: 11
v_gene: TRBV29-1
j_gene: TRBJ2-1
CDR3aa: CSGRVYDEQFF
CDR3nt: TGCAGCGGCAGGGTGTACGATGAGCAGTTCTTC

d_gene: TRBD2
abundance: NA
len: 17
v_gene: TRBV5-4
j_gene: TRBJ2-1
CDR3aa: CASSGKLAGATYNEQFF
CDR3nt: TGTGCCAGCAGCGGAAAACTAGCGGGAGCAACCTACAATGAGCAGTTCTTC

d_gene: TRBD2
abundance: NA
len: 18
v_gene: TRBV7-8
j_gene: TRBJ2-4
CDR3aa: CASSQGLAGALAKNIQYF
CDR3nt: TGTGCCAGCAGCCAGGGACTAGCGGGAGCCCTAGCCAAAAACATTCAGTACTTC

d_gene: NA
abundance: NA
len: 13
v_gene: TRBV9
j_gene: TRBJ1-2
CDR3aa: CASSVGQESGYTF
CDR3nt: TGTGCCAGCAGCGTAGGACAGGAAAGTGGCTACACCTTC

d_gene: NA
abundance: NA
len: 12
v_gene: TRBV9
j_gene: TRBJ2-1
CDR3aa: CASSGDYNEQFF
CDR3nt: TGTGCCAGCAGCGGCGACTACAATGAGCAGTTCTTC

d_gene: TRBD2
abundance: NA
len: 14
v_gene: TRBV11-2
j_gene: TRBJ2-7
CDR3aa: CASSFSRGAYEQYF
CDR3nt: TGTGCCAGCAGCTTCTCGCGGGGGGCCTACGAGCAGTACTTC

d_gene: NA
abundance: NA
len: 15
v_gene: TRBV5-6
j_gene: TRBJ1-1
CDR3aa: CASSLVGGLVTEAFF
CDR3nt: TGTGCCAGCAGCTTGGTCGGGGGGTTGGTCACTGAAGCTTTCTTT

d_gene: NA
abundance: few
len: 16
v_gene: TRBV28
j_gene: TRBJ1-1
CDR3aa: CASSFLASGGNTEAFF
CDR3nt: TGTGCCAGCAGTTTTCTTGCCAGCGGGGGCAACACTGAAGCTTTCTTT

d_gene: TRBD2
abundance: NA
len: 16
v_gene: TRBV28
j_gene: TRBJ2-5
CDR3aa: CASSLPLAGFEETQYF
CDR3nt: TGTGCCAGCAGTCTCCCACTAGCGGGTTTTGAAGAGACCCAGTACTTC

d_gene: NA
abundance: once
len: 14
v_gene: TRBV28
j_gene: TRBJ1-5
CDR3aa: CASTDIPGNQPQHF
CDR3nt: TGTGCCAGCACCGACATTCCGGGCAATCAGCCCCAGCATTTT

d_gene: NA
abundance: NA
len: 13
v_gene: TRBV2
j_gene: TRBJ2-7
CDR3aa: CASRFTGSYEQYF
CDR3nt: TGTGCCAGCAGGTTCACGGGATCCTACGAGCAGTACTTC

d_gene: NA
abundance: NA
len: 13
v_gene: TRBV5-1
j_gene: TRBJ2-3
CDR3aa: CASSLDRRDTQYF
CDR3nt: TGCGCCAGCAGCTTGGACCGCAGAGATACGCAGTATTTT

d_gene: NA
abundance: NA
len: 13
v_gene: TRBV5-5
j_gene: TRBJ2-7
CDR3aa: CASSWGLGYEQYF
CDR3nt: TGTGCCAGCAGCTGGGGCCTGGGTTACGAGCAGTACTTC

d_gene: TRBD2
abundance: NA
len: 16
v_gene: TRBV6-5
j_gene: TRBJ2-7
CDR3aa: CASSYLIAGGGYEQYF
CDR3nt: TGTGCCAGCAGTTATCTCATAGCGGGAGGTGGCTACGAGCAGTACTTC

d_gene: NA
abundance: NA
len: 15
v_gene: TRBV9
j_gene: TRBJ1-1
CDR3aa: CASSAQTALNTEAFF
CDR3nt: TGTGCCAGCAGCGCACAGACAGCTTTGAACACTGAAGCTTTCTTT

d_gene: TRBD2
abundance: NA
len: 15
v_gene: TRBV11-3
j_gene: TRBJ2-2
CDR3aa: CASTPTSGATGELFF
CDR3nt: TGTGCCAGCACCCCAACTAGCGGGGCTACCGGGGAGCTGTTTTTT

d_gene: TRBD2
abundance: NA
len: 14
v_gene: TRBV29-1
j_gene: TRBJ2-7
CDR3aa: CSVALAGGSYEQYF
CDR3nt: TGCAGCGTTGCCCTAGCGGGAGGATCCTACGAGCAGTACTTC

d_gene: NA
abundance: NA
len: 12
v_gene: TRBV27
j_gene: TRBJ2-5
CDR3aa: CASSLRGETQYF
CDR3nt: TGTGCCAGCAGTTTAAGGGGTGAGACCCAGTACTTC

d_gene: TRBD1
abundance: NA
len: 15
v_gene: TRBV7-9
j_gene: TRBJ1-2
CDR3aa: CASRNTGGESYGYTF
CDR3nt: TGTGCCAGCAGAAATACAGGGGGCGAAAGCTATGGCTACACCTTC

d_gene: TRBD1
abundance: NA
len: 17
v_gene: TRBV19
j_gene: TRBJ1-3
CDR3aa: CASSQGDRLNSGNTIYF
CDR3nt: TGTGCCAGTAGTCAGGGGGACAGGCTTAACTCTGGAAACACCATATATTTT

d_gene: NA
abundance: NA
len: 13
v_gene: TRBV29-1
j_gene: TRBJ1-2
CDR3aa: CSVGQQVGYGYTF
CDR3nt: TGCAGCGTTGGGCAGCAGGTGGGCTATGGCTACACCTTC

d_gene: TRBD1
abundance: NA
len: 12
v_gene: TRBV5-1
j_gene: TRBJ2-1
CDR3aa: CASSLDGQGVFF
CDR3nt: TGCGCCAGCAGCTTGGATGGCCAGGGGGTGTTCTTC

d_gene: NA
abundance: few
len: 14
v_gene: TRBV19
j_gene: TRBJ1-5
CDR3aa: CASSRPVPSQPQHF
CDR3nt: TGTGCCAGTAGTAGGCCAGTACCATCTCAGCCCCAGCATTTT

d_gene: NA
abundance: NA
len: 12
v_gene: TRBV2
j_gene: TRBJ2-7
CDR3aa: CAGLAFTYEQYF
CDR3nt: TGTGCCGGATTAGCGTTTACCTACGAGCAGTACTTC

d_gene: TRBD1
abundance: NA
len: 16
v_gene: TRBV7-3
j_gene: TRBJ2-2
CDR3aa: CASSLDRVIGPGELFF
CDR3nt: TGTGCCAGCAGCCTCGACAGGGTTATAGGACCCGGGGAGCTGTTTTTT

d_gene: NA
abundance: once
len: 15
v_gene: TRBV4-3
j_gene: TRBJ2-7
CDR3aa: CASSQGSSGAYEQYF
CDR3nt: TGCGCCAGCAGCCAAGGTTCGAGCGGAGCCTACGAGCAGTACTTC

d_gene: NA
abundance: NA
len: 15
v_gene: TRBV28
j_gene: TRBJ2-3
CDR3aa: CASSPAGGGTDTQYF
CDR3nt: TGTGCCAGCAGTCCAGCAGGAGGGGGCACAGATACGCAGTATTTT

d_gene: TRBD2
abundance: NA
len: 16
v_gene: TRBV4-3
j_gene: TRBJ2-7
CDR3aa: CASSQEASGTNYEQYF
CDR3nt: TGCGCCAGCAGCCAAGAGGCTAGCGGGACGAATTACGAGCAGTACTTC